This entry concerns a single T cell receptor (beta chain). The antigen is unknown. This entry is derived from a study of cytomegalovirus exposure and HLA in healthy donors. Broader study findings: The authors later found TCR association rates varying by HLA locus, with DRB1 most and HLA-C fewest. Cytomegalovirus association was assigned to under 200 TCR beta chains.

With 6 bases clipped from V and 4 bases from J, the junction kept 5 bases outside the gene matches. The CDR3 extends over 13 amino acids. The germline CDR1 and CDR2 sequences are MDHEN and SYDVKM. PCR used 60 Vbeta primers and 13 Jbeta primers. Libraries were prepared by immunoSEQ multiplex PCR; TCRdb keeps only in-frame clonotypes and omits some of them. This sample's table has about 200,000 clones. Specimen: PBMCs. This receptor was taken from a girl aged 2 to 10 in good health and CMV-seropositive. The V gene is TRBV28, the J gene TRBJ1-2; 7 nucleotides match TRBD1. The CDR3 DNA sequence: TGTGCCAGCAGGGGGACAGCGTTCTATGGCTACACCTTC. This sequence encodes CASRGTAFYGYTF.